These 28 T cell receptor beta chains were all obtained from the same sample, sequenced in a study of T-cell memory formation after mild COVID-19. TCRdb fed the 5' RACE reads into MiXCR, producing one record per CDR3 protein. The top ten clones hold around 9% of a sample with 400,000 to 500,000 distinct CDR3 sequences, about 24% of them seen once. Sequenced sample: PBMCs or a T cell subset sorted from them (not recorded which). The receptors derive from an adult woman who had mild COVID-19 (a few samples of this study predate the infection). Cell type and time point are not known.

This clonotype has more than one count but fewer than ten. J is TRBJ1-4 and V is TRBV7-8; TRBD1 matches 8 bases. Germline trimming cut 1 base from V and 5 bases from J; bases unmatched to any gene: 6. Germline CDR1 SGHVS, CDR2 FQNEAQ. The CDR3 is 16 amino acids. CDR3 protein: CASSLGQGFPNEKLFF. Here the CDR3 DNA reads TGTGCCAGCAGCTTAGGACAGGGGTTCCCCAATGAAAAACTGTTTTTT.

The CDR3 bases are TGTGCCAGCAGCGTAGGCCCGTCAGGGGGATACGAGCAGTACTTC. Its translation is CASSVGPSGGYEQYF. The chain recombines TRBV9 with TRBJ2-7; 7 bases line up with TRBD1. V trimming: 0 bases; J trimming: 4 bases; junction bases outside the gene matches: 7. Germline V gives CDR1 SGDLS, CDR2 YYNGEE. The CDR3 extends over 15 amino acids.

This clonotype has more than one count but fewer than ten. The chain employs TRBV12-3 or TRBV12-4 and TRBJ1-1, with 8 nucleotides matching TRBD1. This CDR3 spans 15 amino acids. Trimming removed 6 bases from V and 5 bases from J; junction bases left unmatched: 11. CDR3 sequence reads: CASRAGQGVGTEAFF. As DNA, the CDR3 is TGTGCCAGCAGGGCCGGACAGGGAGTCGGGACTGAAGCTTTCTTT.

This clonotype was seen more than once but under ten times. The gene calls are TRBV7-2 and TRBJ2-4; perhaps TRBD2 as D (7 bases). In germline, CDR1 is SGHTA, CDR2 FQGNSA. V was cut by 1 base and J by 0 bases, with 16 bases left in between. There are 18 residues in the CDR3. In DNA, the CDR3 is TGTGCCAGCAGCTTAGTGGGGGCTAGCGGAATAGCCAAAAACATTCAGTACTTC. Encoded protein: CASSLVGASGIAKNIQYF.

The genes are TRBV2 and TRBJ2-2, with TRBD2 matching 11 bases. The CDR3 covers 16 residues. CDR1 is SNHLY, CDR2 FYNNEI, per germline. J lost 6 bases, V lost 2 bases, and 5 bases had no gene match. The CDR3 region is CASSEYSGGASGELFF. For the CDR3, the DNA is TGTGCCAGCAGTGAATATAGCGGGGGGGCGTCCGGGGAGCTGTTTTTT.

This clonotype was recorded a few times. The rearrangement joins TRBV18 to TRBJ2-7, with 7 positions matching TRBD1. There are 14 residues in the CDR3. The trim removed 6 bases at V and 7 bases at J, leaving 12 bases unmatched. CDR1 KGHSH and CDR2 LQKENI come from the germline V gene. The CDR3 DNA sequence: TGTGCCAGCTCGTCGGGACAGCCGATCGGGGAGCAGTACTTC. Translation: CASSSGQPIGEQYF.

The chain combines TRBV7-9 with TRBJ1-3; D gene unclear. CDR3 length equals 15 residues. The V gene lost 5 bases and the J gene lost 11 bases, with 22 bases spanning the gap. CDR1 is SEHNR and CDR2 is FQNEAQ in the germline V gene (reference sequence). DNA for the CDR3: TGTGCCAGCAGCCCCCGGACGGATATCTGGAAGCCCATATATTTT. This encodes CASSPRTDIWKPIYF.

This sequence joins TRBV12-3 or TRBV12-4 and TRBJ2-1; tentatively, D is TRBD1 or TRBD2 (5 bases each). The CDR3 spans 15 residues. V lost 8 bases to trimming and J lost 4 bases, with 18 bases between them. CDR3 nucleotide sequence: TGTGCCAGCGGAATCAGACAGCGGTATTACAATGAGCAGTTCTTC. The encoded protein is CASGIRQRYYNEQFF.

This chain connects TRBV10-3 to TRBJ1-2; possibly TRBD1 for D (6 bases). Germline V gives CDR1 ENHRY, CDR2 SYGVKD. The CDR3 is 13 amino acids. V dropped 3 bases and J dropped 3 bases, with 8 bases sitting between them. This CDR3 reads CAISESGDYGYTF. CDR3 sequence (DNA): TGTGCCATCAGTGAATCAGGGGACTATGGCTACACCTTC.

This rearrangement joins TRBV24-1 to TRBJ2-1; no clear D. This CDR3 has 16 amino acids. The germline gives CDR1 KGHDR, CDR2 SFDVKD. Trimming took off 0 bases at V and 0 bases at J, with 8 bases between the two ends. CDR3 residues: CATSDLRQSSYNEQFF. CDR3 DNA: TGTGCCACCAGTGATTTGAGGCAGAGCTCCTACAATGAGCAGTTCTTC.

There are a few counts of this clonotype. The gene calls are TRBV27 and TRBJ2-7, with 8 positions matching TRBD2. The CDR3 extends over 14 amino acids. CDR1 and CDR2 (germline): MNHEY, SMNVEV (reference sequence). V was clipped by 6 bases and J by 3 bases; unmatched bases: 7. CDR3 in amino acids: CASRTGTRGYEQYF. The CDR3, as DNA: TGTGCCAGCAGAACCGGGACTAGAGGCTACGAGCAGTACTTC.

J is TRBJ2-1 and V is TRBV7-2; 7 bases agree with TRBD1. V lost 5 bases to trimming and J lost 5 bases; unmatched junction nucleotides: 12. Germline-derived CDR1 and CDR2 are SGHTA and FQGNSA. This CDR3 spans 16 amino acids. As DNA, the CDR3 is TGTGCCAGCAGCCACCGGGACAGAAGAGGACACAATGAGCAGTTCTTC. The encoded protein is CASSHRDRRGHNEQFF. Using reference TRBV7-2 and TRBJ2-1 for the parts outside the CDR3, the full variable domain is GAGVSQSPSNKVTEKGKDVELRCDPISGHTALYWYRQSLGQGLEFLIYFQGNSAPDKSGLPSDRFSAERTGGSVSTLTIQRTQQEDSAVYLCASSHRDRRGHNEQFFGPGTRLTVL.

Written as DNA, the CDR3 is TGCGCCAGCAGCCCACCGGCCAGGGGGCGTGAGGAGCTGTTTTTT. Encoded protein: CASSPPARGREELFF. The chain is built from TRBV5-1 and TRBJ2-2; 8 bases map to TRBD1. The CDR3 loop spans 15 amino acids. The junction had 12 bases not matched to a gene; V was cut back by 4 bases and J by 10 bases. Per germline, CDR1 SGHRS and CDR2 YFSETQ.

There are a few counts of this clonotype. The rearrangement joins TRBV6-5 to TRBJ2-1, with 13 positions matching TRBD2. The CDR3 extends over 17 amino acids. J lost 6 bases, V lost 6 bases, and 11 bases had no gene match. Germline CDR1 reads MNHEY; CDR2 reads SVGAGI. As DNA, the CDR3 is TGTGCCAGCAGGCCAACGGGACTAGCGGGGCGGGGCAATGAGCAGTTCTTC. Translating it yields CASRPTGLAGRGNEQFF.

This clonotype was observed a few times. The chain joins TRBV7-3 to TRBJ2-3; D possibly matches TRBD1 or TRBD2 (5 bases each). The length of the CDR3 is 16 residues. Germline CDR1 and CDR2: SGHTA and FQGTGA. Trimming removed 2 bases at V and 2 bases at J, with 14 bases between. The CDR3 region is CASSLGGPPSTDTQYF. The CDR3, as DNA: TGTGCCAGCAGCTTAGGGGGACCCCCTTCCACAGATACGCAGTATTTT. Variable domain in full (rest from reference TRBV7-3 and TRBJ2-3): GAGVSQTPSNKVTEKGKYVELRCDPISGHTALYWYRQSLGQGPEFLIYFQGTGAADDSGLPNDRFFAVRPEGSVSTLKIQRTERGDSAVYLCASSLGGPPSTDTQYFGPGTRLTVL.

The CDR3 region has the DNA TGTGCCAGCAGGGACAGGGGTAGGGATGAGCAGTTCTTC. Residues: CASRDRGRDEQFF. The gene calls are TRBV6-6 and TRBJ2-1, with 9 positions matching TRBD1. Germline V lookup: CDR1 MNHNY, CDR2 SVGAGI (reference sequence). This CDR3 comprises 13 residues. The trim removed 6 bases at V and 8 bases at J, leaving 5 bases unmatched.

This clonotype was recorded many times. CDR3 coding DNA: TGTGCCAGCTCACCACCGAATGACTACGAGCAGTACTTC. Amino acids: CASSPPNDYEQYF. V usage is TRBV18 and J usage is TRBJ2-7, with D hard to call. CDR1 and CDR2 (germline): KGHSH, LQKENI. Between the trimmed V and J ends, which lost 0 bases and 3 bases, there was a span of 6 bases. This CDR3 contains 13 residues. Supplemented by reference TRBV18 and TRBJ2-7, the full variable domain reads NAGVMQNPRHLVRRRGQEARLRCSPMKGHSHVYWYRQLPEEGLKFMVYLQKENIIDESGMPKERFSAEFPKEGPSILRIQQVVRGDSAAYFCASSPPNDYEQYFGPGTRLTVT.

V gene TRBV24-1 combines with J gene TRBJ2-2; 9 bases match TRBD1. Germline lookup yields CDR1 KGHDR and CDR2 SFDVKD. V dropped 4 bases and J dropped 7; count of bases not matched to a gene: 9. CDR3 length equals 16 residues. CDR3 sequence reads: CATSDLGQGKIGELFF. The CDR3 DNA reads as TGTGCCACCAGTGACCTCGGACAGGGGAAGATCGGGGAGCTGTTTTTT.

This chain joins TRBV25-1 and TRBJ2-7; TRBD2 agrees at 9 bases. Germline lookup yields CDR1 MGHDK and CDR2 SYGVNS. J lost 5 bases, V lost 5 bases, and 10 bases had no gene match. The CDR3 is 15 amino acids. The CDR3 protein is CASSKEGLAQDEQYF. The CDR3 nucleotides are TGTGCCAGCAGTAAAGAGGGACTAGCACAGGACGAGCAGTACTTC.

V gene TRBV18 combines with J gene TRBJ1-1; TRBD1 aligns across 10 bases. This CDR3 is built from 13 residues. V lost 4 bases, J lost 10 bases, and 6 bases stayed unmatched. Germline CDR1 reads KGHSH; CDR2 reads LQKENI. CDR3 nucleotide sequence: TGTGCCAGCTCACTACCGGGACAGGGGAGAGCTTTCTTT. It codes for CASSLPGQGRAFF.

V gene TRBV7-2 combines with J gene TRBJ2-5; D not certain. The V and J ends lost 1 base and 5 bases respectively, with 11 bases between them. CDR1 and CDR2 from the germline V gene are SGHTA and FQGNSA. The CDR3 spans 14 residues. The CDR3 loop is CASSLGQASETQYF. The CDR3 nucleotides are TGTGCCAGCAGCTTAGGGCAGGCTTCGGAGACCCAGTACTTC. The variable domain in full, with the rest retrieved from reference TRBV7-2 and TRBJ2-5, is GAGVSQSPSNKVTEKGKDVELRCDPISGHTALYWYRQSLGQGLEFLIYFQGNSAPDKSGLPSDRFSAERTGGSVSTLTIQRTQQEDSAVYLCASSLGQASETQYFGPGTRLLVL.

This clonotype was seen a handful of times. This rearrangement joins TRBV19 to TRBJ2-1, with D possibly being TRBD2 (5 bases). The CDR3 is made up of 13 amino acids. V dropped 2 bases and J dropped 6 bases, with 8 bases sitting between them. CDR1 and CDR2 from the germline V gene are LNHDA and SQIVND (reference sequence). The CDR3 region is CASSITGINEQFF. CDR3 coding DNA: TGTGCCAGTAGTATAACCGGGATCAATGAGCAGTTCTTC.

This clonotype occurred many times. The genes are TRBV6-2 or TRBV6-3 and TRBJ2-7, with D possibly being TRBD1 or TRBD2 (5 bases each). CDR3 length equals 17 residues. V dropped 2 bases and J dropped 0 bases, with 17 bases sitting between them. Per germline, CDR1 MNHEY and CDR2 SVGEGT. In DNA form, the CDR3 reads TGTGCCAGCAGTTACGTCTGGGGGTTGACGAGCTCCTACGAGCAGTACTTC. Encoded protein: CASSYVWGLTSSYEQYF.

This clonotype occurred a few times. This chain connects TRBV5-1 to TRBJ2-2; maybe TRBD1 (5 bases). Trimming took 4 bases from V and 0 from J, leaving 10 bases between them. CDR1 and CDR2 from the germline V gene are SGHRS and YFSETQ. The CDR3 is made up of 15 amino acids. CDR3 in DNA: TGCGCCAGCAGCACCGTAGGGGCGAACACCGGGGAGCTGTTTTTT. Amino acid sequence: CASSTVGANTGELFF.

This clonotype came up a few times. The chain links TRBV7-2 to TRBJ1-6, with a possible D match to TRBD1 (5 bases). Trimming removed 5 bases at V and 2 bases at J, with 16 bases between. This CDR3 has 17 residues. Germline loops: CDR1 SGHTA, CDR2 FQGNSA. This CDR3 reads CASSPAWAGTYNSPLHF. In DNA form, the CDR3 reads TGTGCCAGCAGCCCGGCCTGGGCAGGGACCTATAATTCACCCCTCCACTTT.

The CDR3 spells CASTYWGSINYGYTF. The CDR3 nucleotides read TGTGCCAGCACGTACTGGGGCAGCATTAACTATGGCTACACCTTC. The chain recombines TRBV12-3 or TRBV12-4 with TRBJ1-2; possible D gene TRBD1, 5 bases. The CDR3 is made up of 15 amino acids. Trimming took off 7 bases at V and 1 base at J, with 16 bases between the two ends.

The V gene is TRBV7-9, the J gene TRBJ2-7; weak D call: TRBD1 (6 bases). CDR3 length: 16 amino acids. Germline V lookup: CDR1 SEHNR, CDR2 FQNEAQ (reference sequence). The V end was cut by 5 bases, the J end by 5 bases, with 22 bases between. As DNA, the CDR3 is TGTGCCAGCAGCCAGACCACCCTGGGACATCTTCACGAGCAGTACTTC. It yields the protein CASSQTTLGHLHEQYF. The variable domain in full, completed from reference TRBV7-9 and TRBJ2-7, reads DTGVSQNPRHKITKRGQNVTFRCDPISEHNRLYWYRQTLGQGPEFLTYFQNEAQLEKSRLLSDRFSAERPKGSFSTLEIQRTEQGDSAMYLCASSQTTLGHLHEQYFGPGTRLTVT.

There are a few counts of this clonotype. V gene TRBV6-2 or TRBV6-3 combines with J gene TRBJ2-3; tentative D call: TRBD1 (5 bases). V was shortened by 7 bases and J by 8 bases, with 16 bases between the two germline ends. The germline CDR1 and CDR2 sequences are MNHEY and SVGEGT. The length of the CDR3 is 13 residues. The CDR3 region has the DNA TGTGCCAGCATTGGACAATTGATGGGTACGCAGTATTTT. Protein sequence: CASIGQLMGTQYF.